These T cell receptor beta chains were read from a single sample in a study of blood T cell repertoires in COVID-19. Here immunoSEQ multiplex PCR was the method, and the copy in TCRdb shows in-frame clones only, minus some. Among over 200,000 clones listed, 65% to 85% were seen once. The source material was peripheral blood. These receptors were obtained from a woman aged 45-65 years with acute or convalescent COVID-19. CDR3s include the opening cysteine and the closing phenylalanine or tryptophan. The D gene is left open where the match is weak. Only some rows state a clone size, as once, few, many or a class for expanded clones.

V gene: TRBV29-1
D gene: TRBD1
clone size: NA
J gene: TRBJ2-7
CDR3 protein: CSVEGTGPSEQYF
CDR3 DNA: TGCAGCGTTGAGGGGACAGGGCCCTCCGAGCAGTACTTC

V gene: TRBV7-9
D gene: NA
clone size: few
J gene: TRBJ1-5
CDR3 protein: CASSSTGSNQPQHF
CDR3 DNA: TGTGCCAGCAGCTCTACAGGTTCCAATCAGCCCCAGCATTTT

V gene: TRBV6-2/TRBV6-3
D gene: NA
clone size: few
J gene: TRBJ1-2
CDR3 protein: CASSYLAGPSGYGYTF
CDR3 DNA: TGTGCCAGCAGTTACTTAGCGGGACCCAGCGGCTATGGCTACACCTTC

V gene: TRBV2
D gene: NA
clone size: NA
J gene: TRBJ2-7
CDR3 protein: CASSDSQGSYEQYF
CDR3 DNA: TGTGCCAGCAGTGACAGTCAGGGGTCCTACGAGCAGTACTTC

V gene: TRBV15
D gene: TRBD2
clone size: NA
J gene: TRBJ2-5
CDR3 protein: CATGTSGQETQYF
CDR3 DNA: TGTGCCACCGGGACTAGCGGACAAGAGACCCAGTACTTC

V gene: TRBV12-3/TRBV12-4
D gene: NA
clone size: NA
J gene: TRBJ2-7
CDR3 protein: CASSLRTGSGQYF
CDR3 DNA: TGTGCCAGCAGTTTACGAACGGGGTCCGGGCAGTACTTC

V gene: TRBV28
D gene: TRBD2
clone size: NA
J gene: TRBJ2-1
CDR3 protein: CASSSSGRATNNEQFF
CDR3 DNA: TGTGCCAGCAGTTCTAGCGGGAGGGCCACGAACAATGAGCAGTTCTTC

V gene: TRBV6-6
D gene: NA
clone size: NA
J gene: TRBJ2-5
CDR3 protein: CASSPGGPRETQYF
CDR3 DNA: TGTGCCAGCAGCCCCGGAGGCCCGAGAGAGACCCAGTACTTC

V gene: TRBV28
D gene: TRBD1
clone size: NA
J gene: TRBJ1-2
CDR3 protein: CASSDVPRGSGYGYTF
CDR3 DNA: TGTGCCAGCAGCGACGTACCCAGGGGGTCCGGCTATGGCTACACCTTC

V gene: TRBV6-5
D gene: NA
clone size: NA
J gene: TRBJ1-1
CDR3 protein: CASNQAVWAFF
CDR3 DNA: TGTGCCAGCAACCAGGCAGTGTGGGCTTTCTTT

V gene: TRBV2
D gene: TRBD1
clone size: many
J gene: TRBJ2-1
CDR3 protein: CASSVGQSDEQFF
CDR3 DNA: TGTGCCAGCAGTGTGGGACAGTCGGATGAGCAGTTCTTC

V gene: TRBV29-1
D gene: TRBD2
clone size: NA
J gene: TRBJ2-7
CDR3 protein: CSVRVGQGGPYEQYF
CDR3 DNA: TGCAGCGTGCGGGTTGGGCAGGGAGGGCCCTACGAGCAGTACTTC

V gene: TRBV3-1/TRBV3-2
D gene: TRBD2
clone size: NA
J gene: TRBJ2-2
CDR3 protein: CASSQDWLLAGRGELFF
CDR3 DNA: TGTGCCAGCAGCCAAGATTGGTTACTAGCGGGAAGGGGGGAGCTGTTTTTT

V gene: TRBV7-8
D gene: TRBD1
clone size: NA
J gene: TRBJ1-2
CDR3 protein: CASSRDYRGGYTF
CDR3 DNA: TGTGCCAGCAGCCGAGACTACAGGGGAGGCTACACCTTC

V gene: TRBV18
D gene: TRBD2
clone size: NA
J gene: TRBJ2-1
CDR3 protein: CASSPRLAEPGYNEQFF
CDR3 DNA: TGTGCCAGCTCACCACGGCTAGCGGAACCCGGTTACAATGAGCAGTTCTTC

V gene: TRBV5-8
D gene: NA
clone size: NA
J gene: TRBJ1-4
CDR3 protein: CASSLVYGGIEKLFF
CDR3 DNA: TGTGCCAGCAGCTTGGTCTATGGGGGGATTGAAAAACTGTTTTTT

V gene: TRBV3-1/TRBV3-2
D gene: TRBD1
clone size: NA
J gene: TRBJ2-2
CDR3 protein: CASSSHGQGASNTGELFF
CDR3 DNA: TGTGCCAGCAGCTCTCACGGACAGGGGGCTTCCAACACCGGGGAGCTGTTTTTT

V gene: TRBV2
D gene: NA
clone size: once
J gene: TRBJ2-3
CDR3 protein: CASSEALRGLQTDTQYF
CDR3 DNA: TGTGCCAGCAGTGAAGCGCTTCGGGGACTCCAGACAGATACGCAGTATTTT

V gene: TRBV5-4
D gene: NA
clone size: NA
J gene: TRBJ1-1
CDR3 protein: CASSSAQEPRLTRAEAFF
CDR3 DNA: TGTGCCAGCAGCTCCGCCCAAGAGCCGCGGCTGACGAGGGCTGAAGCTTTCTTT

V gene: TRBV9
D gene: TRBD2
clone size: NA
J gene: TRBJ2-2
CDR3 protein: CASSVASSGRGNGELFF
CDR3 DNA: TGTGCCAGCAGCGTAGCGAGTAGCGGGAGGGGAAACGGGGAGCTGTTTTTT

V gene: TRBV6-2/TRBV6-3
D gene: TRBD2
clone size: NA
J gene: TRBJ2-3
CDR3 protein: CASSYFGREVADTQYF
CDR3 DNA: TGTGCCAGCAGTTATTTCGGGCGGGAGGTCGCAGATACGCAGTATTTT

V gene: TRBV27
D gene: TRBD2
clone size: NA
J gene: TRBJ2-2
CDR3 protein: CASSLRWSGGTGELFF
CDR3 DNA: TGTGCCAGCAGTTTAAGGTGGTCGGGGGGCACCGGGGAGCTGTTTTTT

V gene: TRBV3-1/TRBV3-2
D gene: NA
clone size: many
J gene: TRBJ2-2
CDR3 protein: CASHLLGGGELFF
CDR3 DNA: TGTGCCAGCCACCTCTTGGGGGGCGGGGAGCTGTTTTTT

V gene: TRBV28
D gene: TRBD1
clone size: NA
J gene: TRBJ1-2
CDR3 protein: CASSFPLIQPTGDYGYTF
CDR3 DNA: TGTGCCAGCAGTTTCCCCCTAATTCAACCGACAGGGGACTATGGCTACACCTTC

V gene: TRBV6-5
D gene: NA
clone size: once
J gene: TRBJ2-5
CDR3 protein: CASSTQGGGPETQYF
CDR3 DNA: TGTGCCAGCAGTACACAGGGAGGGGGTCCAGAGACCCAGTACTTC

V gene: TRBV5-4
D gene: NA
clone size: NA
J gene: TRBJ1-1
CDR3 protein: CASSLYQREAFF
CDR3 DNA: TGTGCCAGCAGCTTGTATCAGCGGGAAGCTTTCTTT

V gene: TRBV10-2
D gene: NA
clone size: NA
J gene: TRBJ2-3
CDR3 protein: CASSDKRRGTDTQYF
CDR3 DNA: TGCGCCAGCAGTGACAAGCGGAGAGGGACAGATACGCAGTATTTT

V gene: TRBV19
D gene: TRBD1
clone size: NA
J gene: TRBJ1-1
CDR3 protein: CASSRRQGPEAFF
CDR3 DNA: TGTGCCAGTAGTAGACGACAGGGCCCTGAAGCTTTCTTT

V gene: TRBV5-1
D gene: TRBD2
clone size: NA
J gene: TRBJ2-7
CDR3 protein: CASSLGGGRAYEQYF
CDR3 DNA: TGCGCCAGCAGCTTGGGTGGCGGGAGGGCCTACGAGCAGTACTTC

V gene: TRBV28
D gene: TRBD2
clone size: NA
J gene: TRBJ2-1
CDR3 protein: CASSLSLGTSGINEQFF
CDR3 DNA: TGTGCCAGCAGTTTGTCCCTCGGGACTAGCGGGATAAATGAGCAGTTCTTC

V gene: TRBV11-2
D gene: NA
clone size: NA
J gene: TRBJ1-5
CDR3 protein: CASSLESVADNGNQPQHF
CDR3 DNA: TGTGCCAGCAGCTTAGAATCTGTGGCAGACAATGGCAATCAGCCCCAGCATTTT